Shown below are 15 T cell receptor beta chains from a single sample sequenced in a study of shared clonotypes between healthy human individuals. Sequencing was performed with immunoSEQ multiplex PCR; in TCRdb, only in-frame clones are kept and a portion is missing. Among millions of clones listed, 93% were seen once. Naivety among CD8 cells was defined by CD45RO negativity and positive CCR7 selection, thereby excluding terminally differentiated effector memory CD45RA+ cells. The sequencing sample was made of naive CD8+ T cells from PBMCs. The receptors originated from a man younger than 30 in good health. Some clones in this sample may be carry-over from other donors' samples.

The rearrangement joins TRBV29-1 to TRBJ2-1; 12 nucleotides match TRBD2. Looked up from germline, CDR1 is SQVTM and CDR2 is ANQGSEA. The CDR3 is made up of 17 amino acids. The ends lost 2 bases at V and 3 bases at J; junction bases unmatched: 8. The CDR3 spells CSVESVLAGGHYNEQFF. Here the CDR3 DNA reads TGCAGCGTTGAATCGGTCCTAGCGGGAGGGCACTACAATGAGCAGTTCTTC.

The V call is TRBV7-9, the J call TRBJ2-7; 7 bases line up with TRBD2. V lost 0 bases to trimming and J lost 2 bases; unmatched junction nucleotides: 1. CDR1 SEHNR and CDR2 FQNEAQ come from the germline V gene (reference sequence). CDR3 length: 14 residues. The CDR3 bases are TGTGCCAGCAGCTTAGCGGCGGGGGCCTACGAGCAGTACTTC. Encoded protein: CASSLAAGAYEQYF.

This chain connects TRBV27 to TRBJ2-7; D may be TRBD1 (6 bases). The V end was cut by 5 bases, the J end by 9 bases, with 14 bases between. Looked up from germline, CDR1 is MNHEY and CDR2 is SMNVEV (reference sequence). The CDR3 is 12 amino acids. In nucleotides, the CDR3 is TGTGCCAGCAGTGGAGGACAGCCGGGGCAGTACTTC. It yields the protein CASSGGQPGQYF.

CDR3 sequence: CASSLSPDGSYEQYF. CDR3 DNA: TGTGCCAGCAGCTTGTCTCCGGACGGCAGCTACGAGCAGTACTTC. V and J are TRBV11-2 and TRBJ2-7; D not certain. CDR1 SGHAT and CDR2 FQNNGV come from the germline V gene. The CDR3 is made up of 15 amino acids. V was pared by 3 bases and J by 3 bases, with 15 bases between.

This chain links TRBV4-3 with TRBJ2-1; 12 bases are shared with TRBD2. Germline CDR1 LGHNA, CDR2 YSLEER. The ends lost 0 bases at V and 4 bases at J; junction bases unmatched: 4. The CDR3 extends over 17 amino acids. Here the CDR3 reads CASSQDYLAGGYNEQFF. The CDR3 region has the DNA TGCGCCAGCAGCCAAGATTACCTAGCGGGAGGGTACAATGAGCAGTTCTTC.

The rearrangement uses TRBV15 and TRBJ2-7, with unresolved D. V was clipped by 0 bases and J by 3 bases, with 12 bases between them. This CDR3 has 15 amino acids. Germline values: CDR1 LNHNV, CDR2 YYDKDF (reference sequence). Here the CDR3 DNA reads TGTGCCACCAGCAGAGATTCACGCGGTAACTACGAGCAGTACTTC. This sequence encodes CATSRDSRGNYEQYF. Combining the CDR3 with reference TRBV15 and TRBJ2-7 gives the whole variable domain DAMVIQNPRYQVTQFGKPVTLSCSQTLNHNVMYWYQQKSSQAPKLLFHYYDKDFNNEADTPDNFQSRRPNTSFCFLDIRSPGLGDTAMYLCATSRDSRGNYEQYFGPGTRLTVT.

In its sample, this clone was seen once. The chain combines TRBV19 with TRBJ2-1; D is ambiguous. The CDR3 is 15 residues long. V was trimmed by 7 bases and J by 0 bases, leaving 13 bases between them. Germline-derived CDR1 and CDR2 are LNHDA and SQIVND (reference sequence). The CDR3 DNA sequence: TGTGCCAGTACCCATAGAGGTTTCTCCTACAATGAGCAGTTCTTC. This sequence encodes CASTHRGFSYNEQFF.

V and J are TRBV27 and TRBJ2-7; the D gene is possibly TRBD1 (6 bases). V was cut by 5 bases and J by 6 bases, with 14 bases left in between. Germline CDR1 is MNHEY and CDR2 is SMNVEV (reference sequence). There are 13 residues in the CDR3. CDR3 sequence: CASSLISGVEQYF. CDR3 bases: TGTGCCAGCAGTCTTATATCAGGGGTCGAGCAGTACTTC.

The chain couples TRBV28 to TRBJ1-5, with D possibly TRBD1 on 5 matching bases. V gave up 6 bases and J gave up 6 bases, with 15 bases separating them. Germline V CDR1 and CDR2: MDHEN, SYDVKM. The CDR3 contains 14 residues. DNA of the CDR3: TGTGCCAGCAGAAAGGCCAGGGTAAGTCAGCCCCAGCATTTT. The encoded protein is CASRKARVSQPQHF. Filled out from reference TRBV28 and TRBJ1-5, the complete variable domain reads DVKVTQSSRYLVKRTGEKVFLECVQDMDHENMFWYRQDPGLGLRLIYFSYDVKMKEKGDIPEGYSVSREKKERFSLILESASTNQTSMYLCASRKARVSQPQHFGDGTRLSIL.

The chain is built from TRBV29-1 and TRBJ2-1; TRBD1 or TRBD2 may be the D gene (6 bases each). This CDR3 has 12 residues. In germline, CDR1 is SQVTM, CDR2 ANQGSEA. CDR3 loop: CNILGGLNEQFF. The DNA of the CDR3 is TGCAACATATTAGGGGGGCTCAATGAGCAGTTCTTC.

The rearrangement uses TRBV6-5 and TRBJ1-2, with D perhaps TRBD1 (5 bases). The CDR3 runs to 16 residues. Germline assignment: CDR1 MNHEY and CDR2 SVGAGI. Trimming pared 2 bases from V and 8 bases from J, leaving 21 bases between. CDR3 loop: CASSYGAAALSGGYTF. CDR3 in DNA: TGTGCCAGCAGTTACGGGGCGGCTGCTCTATCTGGAGGCTACACCTTC.

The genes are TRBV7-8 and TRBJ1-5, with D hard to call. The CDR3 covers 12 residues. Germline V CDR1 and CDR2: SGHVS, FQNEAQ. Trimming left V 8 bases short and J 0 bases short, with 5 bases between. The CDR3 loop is CASGYSNQPQHF. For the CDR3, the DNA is TGTGCCAGCGGATATAGCAATCAGCCCCAGCATTTT.

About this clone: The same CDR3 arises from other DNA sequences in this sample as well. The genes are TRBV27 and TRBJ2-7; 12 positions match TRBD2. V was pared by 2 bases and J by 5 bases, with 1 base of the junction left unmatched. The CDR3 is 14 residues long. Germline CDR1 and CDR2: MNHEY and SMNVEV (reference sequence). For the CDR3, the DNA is TGTGCCAGCAGTTTACTAGCGGGAGGGGACGAGCAGTACTTC. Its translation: CASSLLAGGDEQYF.

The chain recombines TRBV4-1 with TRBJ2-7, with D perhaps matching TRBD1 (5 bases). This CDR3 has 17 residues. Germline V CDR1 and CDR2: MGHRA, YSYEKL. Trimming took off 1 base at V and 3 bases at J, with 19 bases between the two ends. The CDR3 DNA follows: TGCGCCAGCAGCCAAGGTTGGGGCTTGGCGGTCCTCTACGAGCAGTACTTC. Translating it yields CASSQGWGLAVLYEQYF.

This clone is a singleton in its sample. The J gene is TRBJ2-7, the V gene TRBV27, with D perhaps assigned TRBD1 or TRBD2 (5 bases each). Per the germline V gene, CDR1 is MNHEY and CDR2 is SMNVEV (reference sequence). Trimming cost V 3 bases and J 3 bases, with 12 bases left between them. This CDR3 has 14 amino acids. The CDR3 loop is CASSFSGRNYEQYF. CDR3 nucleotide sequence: TGTGCCAGCAGTTTCTCGGGACGGAACTACGAGCAGTACTTC.